Listed here are 26 T cell receptor beta chains from one sample, sequenced in a study of blood T cells in healthy people across ages (dated by TCRdb to about 2015). Preparation of the library involved 5' RACE. A second PCR of roughly 6 to 12 cycles was performed with a sample-barcoded 5' primer and a J-beta primer mix. The public reads were reprocessed in TCRdb via fastp at Q25 and MiXCR, keeping in-frame beta chains. One record per CDR3 amino acid sequence lists the most common genes and DNA. The sample table holds some 1.8 million distinct CDR3 sequences, of which about two fifths were seen once. Around 23% of the sample belongs to the ten largest clones. Sequencing was carried out using blood. The receptor set was obtained from a human donor in good health.

As concerns this clonotype: At one end the junction does not follow the germline gene, possibly because of a read error. The V call is TRBV20-1, the J call TRBJ2-3, with 7 bases fitting TRBD1. Germline CDR1 and CDR2: DFQATT and SNEGSKA (reference sequence). CDR3 size: 13 residues. CDR3 nucleotides: TGCAGTGCCGAACTACAGGGGTCAGATGCGCAGTATTTT. It codes for CSAELQGSDAQYF.

The chain links TRBV6-6 to TRBJ2-5; weak D call: TRBD1 (5 bases). V was clipped by 4 bases and J by 4 bases, with 13 bases between them. Germline V gives CDR1 MNHNY, CDR2 SVGAGI (reference sequence). This CDR3 comprises 14 residues. In DNA form, the CDR3 reads TGTGCCAGCAGTTCCCTCAGGGTGGGAGAGACCCAGTACTTC. Translating it yields CASSSLRVGETQYF.

Only a few counts were recorded for this clonotype. The chain has TRBV7-2 and TRBJ2-3; 7 bases align to TRBD2. Germline CDR1 is SGHTA and CDR2 is FQGNSA. This CDR3 contains 19 residues. With V trimmed by 1 base and J by 0 bases, 13 bases remained unmatched. CDR3 bases: TGTGCCAGCAGCTTAGACGGTCTAGCGGTGCTAACTAGCACAGATACGCAGTATTTT. Its translation: CASSLDGLAVLTSTDTQYF.

The chain carries TRBV7-2 and TRBJ2-1; 8 bases fit TRBD1. Per germline, CDR1 SGHTA and CDR2 FQGNSA. The CDR3 spans 17 residues. Trimming cost V 3 bases and J 4 bases; bases outside gene matches: 11. Here the CDR3 DNA reads TGTGCCAGCAGCTTGAGGACTCCGGGACAGGCTTACAATGAGCAGTTCTTC. As protein: CASSLRTPGQAYNEQFF.

This clonotype was detected only a few times. The chain joins TRBV7-2 to TRBJ1-2; no clear D. Germline V gene data show CDR1 as SGHTA and CDR2 as FQGNSA. The CDR3 totals 14 residues. The V gene lost 4 bases and the J gene lost 3 bases, with 12 bases spanning the gap. The CDR3 bases are TGTGCCAGCAGCTCCCCCGGGCCTTACTATGGCTACACCTTC. Protein sequence: CASSSPGPYYGYTF. The complete variable domain, with remaining parts taken from reference TRBV7-2 and TRBJ1-2, reads GAGVSQSPSNKVTEKGKDVELRCDPISGHTALYWYRQSLGQGLEFLIYFQGNSAPDKSGLPSDRFSAERTGGSVSTLTIQRTQQEDSAVYLCASSSPGPYYGYTFGSGTRLTVV.

There are a few counts of this clonotype. V and J are TRBV7-2 and TRBJ2-5; a weak D match, TRBD2 (7 bases). The CDR3 consists of 16 residues. V lost 3 bases, J lost 2 bases, and 16 bases lay in between. Per germline, CDR1 SGHTA and CDR2 FQGNSA. The CDR3 loop reads CASSFLPGGLQETQYF. CDR3 nucleotide sequence: TGTGCCAGCAGCTTTTTACCGGGGGGCTTACAAGAGACCCAGTACTTC.

V gene TRBV9 combines with J gene TRBJ2-1; no definite D call. CDR1 and CDR2 from the germline V gene are SGDLS and YYNGEE. This CDR3 is built from 13 residues. V shed 3 bases and J shed 6 bases, with 10 bases lying between them. The CDR3 loop is CASSAYPSNEQFF. DNA for the CDR3: TGTGCCAGCAGCGCGTACCCTAGCAATGAGCAGTTCTTC.

This clonotype was counted a few times. This chain uses TRBV12-3 or TRBV12-4 with TRBJ2-7; D not resolved. V gave up 5 bases and J gave up 4 bases, with 9 bases separating them. This CDR3 spans 12 amino acids. Here the CDR3 DNA reads TGTGCCAGCAGTCAACTGGGATACGAGCAGTACTTC. Amino acid sequence: CASSQLGYEQYF.

This rearrangement joins TRBV21-1 to TRBJ1-1. TRBV21-1 is a pseudogene segment. The CDR3 spans 19 residues. The CDR3 reads CASSLTCGSPQGRNTEAFF. In DNA, the CDR3 is TGTGCCAGCAGCCTAACATGTGGCAGTCCCCAAGGGCGGAACACTGAAGCTTTCTTT.

This clonotype was observed a few times. The junction departs from germline at one end; a sequencing error may be responsible. The chain has TRBV11-2 and TRBJ2-1, with TRBD2 matching 10 bases. Germline V lookup: CDR1 SGHAT, CDR2 FQNNGV. CDR3 length: 16 amino acids. CDR3 in amino acids: CASRRTSGDPRNEQFF. The CDR3 coding sequence is TGTGCTAGCAGACGTACTAGCGGGGATCCACGGAATGAGCAGTTCTTC.

V is TRBV15 and J is TRBJ1-2, with D hard to call. Germline V gene data show CDR1 as LNHNV and CDR2 as YYDKDF (reference sequence). Trimming stripped 5 bases from V and 4 bases from J, with 17 bases between. This CDR3 has 15 amino acids. The CDR3 loop is CATSAGGRVGYGYTF. The CDR3 DNA sequence: TGTGCCACCAGCGCCGGTGGAAGAGTGGGCTATGGCTACACCTTC.

The chain joins TRBV2 to TRBJ1-5; a possible D gene is TRBD1 (5 bases). Germline V gives CDR1 SNHLY, CDR2 FYNNEI. This CDR3 region has 13 residues. Trimming cost V 2 bases and J 7 bases, with 9 bases left between them. CDR3 residues: CASSESRVQPQHF. CDR3 DNA: TGTGCCAGCAGTGAATCCAGGGTCCAGCCCCAGCATTTT.

CDR3 DNA sequence: TGTGCCAGCAGCCAATTCAGGGGGTGGAAGACCCAGTACTTC. Translation gives CASSQFRGWKTQYF. The chain combines TRBV14 with TRBJ2-5, with 7 positions matching TRBD1. The germline gives CDR1 SGHDN, CDR2 FVKESK. J gave up 6 bases and V 2 bases, and 6 bases lay outside the gene matches. The CDR3 sequence is 14 residues long.

This chain joins TRBV7-9 and TRBJ2-7; tentatively, D is TRBD1 (5 bases). This CDR3 is built from 16 residues. The V gene lost 5 bases and the J gene lost 2 bases, with 19 bases spanning the gap. Germline CDR1 is SEHNR and CDR2 is FQNEAQ (reference sequence). DNA for the CDR3: TGTGCCAGCAGCCCAAGAAACAGGAATAGTGCCTACGAGCAGTACTTC. Its translation: CASSPRNRNSAYEQYF. Filled out from reference TRBV7-9 and TRBJ2-7, the complete variable domain reads DTGVSQNPRHKITKRGQNVTFRCDPISEHNRLYWYRQTLGQGPEFLTYFQNEAQLEKSRLLSDRFSAERPKGSFSTLEIQRTEQGDSAMYLCASSPRNRNSAYEQYFGPGTRLTVT.

This clonotype was observed at least ten times. The J gene is TRBJ2-6, the V gene TRBV29-1; the D gene is possibly TRBD1 (5 bases). Trimming stripped 7 bases from V and 2 bases from J, with 15 bases between. This CDR3 comprises 15 residues. From germline, CDR1 is SQVTM and CDR2 ANQGSEA. The CDR3 DNA reads as TGCAGCGCCTTGGATAGGGGAACTGGGGCCAACGTCCTGACTTTC. It translates to CSALDRGTGANVLTF. Drawing the rest from reference TRBV29-1 and TRBJ2-6, the complete variable domain is SAVISQKPSRDICQRGTSLTIQCQVDSQVTMMFWYRQQPGQSLTLIATANQGSEATYESGFVIDKFPISRPNLTFSTLTVSNMSPEDSSIYLCSALDRGTGANVLTFGAGSRLTVL.

V usage is TRBV28 and J usage is TRBJ2-3; D is unresolved. Germline assignment: CDR1 MDHEN and CDR2 SYDVKM. This CDR3 has 12 amino acids. The V end lost 3 bases, the J end lost 7 bases, and 8 bases lay between the germline ends. Written as DNA, the CDR3 is TGTGCCAGCAGTTTTAGGCGTCATACGCAGTATTTT. This gives the protein CASSFRRHTQYF.

The V gene is TRBV28, the J gene TRBJ2-7; no definite D call. V shed 3 bases and J shed 0 bases, with 9 bases lying between them. The CDR3 length is 14 residues. CDR1 is MDHEN and CDR2 is SYDVKM in the germline V gene. The CDR3 reads CASSFGLTSYEQYF. The DNA for the CDR3 is TGTGCCAGCAGTTTTGGGCTTACCTCCTACGAGCAGTACTTC.

This clonotype was observed a handful of times. The chain recombines TRBV7-3 with TRBJ2-2, with D maybe TRBD2 (5 bases). Between the trimmed V and J ends, which lost 3 bases and 7 bases, there was a span of 9 bases. The germline V gene encodes CDR1 SGHTA and CDR2 FQGTGA. CDR3 size: 13 residues. In DNA form, the CDR3 reads TGTGCCAGCAGCTTCGGGGTCCGCGGGGAGCTGTTTTTT. It encodes CASSFGVRGELFF.

In this sample, this clonotype turned up a few times. The V and J genes are TRBV7-2 and TRBJ1-2, with D perhaps TRBD1 (5 bases). Germline CDR1 and CDR2: SGHTA and FQGNSA. The CDR3 runs 14 residues. The V gene lost 1 base and the J gene lost 5 bases, with 11 bases spanning the gap. This chain's CDR3 is CASSLGRARYGYTF. CDR3 coding DNA: TGTGCCAGCAGCTTAGGCAGGGCTCGGTATGGCTACACCTTC.

A remark on this clonotype: Being one base from a much bigger clone, this may be a read error. The rearrangement uses TRBV12-3 or TRBV12-4 and TRBJ1-2, with D hard to call. The V end lost 6 bases, the J end lost 4 bases, and 12 bases lay between the germline ends. The CDR3 runs to 13 residues. CDR3 residues: CASRDGSGYGYTF. The CDR3 nucleotides are TGTGCCAGCAGGGACGGTTCCGGCTATGGCTACACCTTC.

This clonotype was seen more than once but under ten times. The J gene is TRBJ1-2, the V gene TRBV29-1; possibly TRBD1 for D (5 bases). Germline CDR1 SQVTM, CDR2 ANQGSEA. The CDR3 sequence is 12 residues long. The ends were cut back, 4 bases at V and 3 bases at J, with 9 bases in the middle. In nucleotides, the CDR3 is TGCAGCGTTGGGGACGGTTACTATGGCTACACCTTC. It encodes CSVGDGYYGYTF.

The J gene is TRBJ1-1, the V gene TRBV29-1, with unresolved D. Germline CDR1 reads SQVTM; CDR2 reads ANQGSEA. The CDR3 length is 13 residues. The ends were cut back, 2 bases at V and 0 bases at J, with 7 bases in the middle. For the CDR3, the DNA is TGCAGCGTTGAAAGGAAAATGAACACTGAAGCTTTCTTT. Protein product: CSVERKMNTEAFF.

The V call is TRBV2, the J call TRBJ1-2; 7 bases agree with TRBD1. Germline V gene lookup returns CDR1 SNHLY and CDR2 FYNNEI. J was trimmed by 0 bases and V by 6 bases; bases with no gene match: 4. There are 14 residues in the CDR3. The CDR3 DNA sequence: TGTGCCAGCAGAGCCGGGACAGCTAACTATGGCTACACCTTC. Its translation: CASRAGTANYGYTF.

The chain has TRBV7-6 and TRBJ2-4; 9 bases are a match to TRBD1. Matching the DNA end better, TRBJ2-7 makes the J call doubtful. The CDR3 has 15 amino acids. Germline assignment: CDR1 SGHVS and CDR2 FNYEAQ. The CDR3, as DNA: TGTGCCAGCAGCTTAGCGAACAGGGGGCGGGGCGAGCAGTACTTC. The encoded protein is CASSLANRGRGEQYF.

The rearrangement uses TRBV4-3 and TRBJ2-1; D is undetermined. CDR1 is LGHNA, CDR2 YSLEER, per germline. Deletions cut 2 bases from V and 7 bases from J, with 15 bases between. The CDR3 is 15 amino acids. The CDR3 reads CASSQRTLSGNEQFF. CDR3 DNA: TGCGCCAGCAGCCAAAGGACCCTCTCTGGTAATGAGCAGTTCTTC.

Comments on this clonotype: The germline gene is not matched at one end of the junction; a read error may be the cause. The chain combines TRBV6-6 with TRBJ1-6; tentative D call: TRBD1 (5 bases). Germline V gene lookup returns CDR1 MNHNY and CDR2 SVGAGI (reference sequence). This CDR3 region has 16 residues. The CDR3 loop reads CASSYSGIDHNSPRHF. The CDR3 DNA is TGTGCCAGCAGTTATTCAGGGATCGACCATAATTCACCCCGCCACTTT.